This T cell receptor beta chain was captured in a study of blood T cell repertoires in COVID-19 (TCRdb year 2020). Describing the broader study: Samples covering the acute and convalescent phases of COVID-19 were provided by collaborators in the United States, Italy and Spain. Samples were obtained from the ongoing ImmuneRACE study (first 160 participants) and from about 1,300 subjects provided by 6 global collaborators. The dataset comprised deeply sampled blood TCRbeta repertoires from subjects exposed to, actively infected with, or recovered from COVID-19. Nearly every sample came with metadata listing a de-identified subject ID, COVID-19 status, age in years and sex. The repertoires were made available in a free public database intended to serve as a resource for research on the immune response to SARS-CoV-2. Where available, HLA class I and class II types were obtained from metadata supplied by the sample provider rather than from assay-based typing. The material from the prospective study consisted of cDNA or gDNA derived from T cells, B-cell-depleted T cells, or PBMCs.

What the research found in general, with its limitations: The amount of clinical and demographic metadata varied by source and participant and was provided uncurated.

Whole blood was collected in K2EDTA tubes by collaborating institutions according to the institutions' own protocols. For TCRbeta analysis, collaborator samples were shipped as frozen whole blood, as isolated PBMCs, or as DNA extracted from either sample type. TCRbeta CDR3 regions were amplified from genomic DNA using the immunoSEQ Assay, a bias-controlled multiplex PCR. The authors processed their data as follows. The number of nucleated cells in each sample was estimated from the amplification of reference gene primers within the assay. To quantify the absolute abundance of each unique TCRbeta CDR3 rearrangement, sequence reads were collapsed and filtered. For each sample, productive Simpson clonality was calculated as the square root of Simpson's diversity index across productive rearrangements. This immuneACCESS table, as held by TCRdb, lists in-frame sequences with V and J called but not all clones. Of the missing ones, under half trace to an unresolved V gene in checked studies; the others have no known cause. The DNA gave D and trimming, while V, J and clone size come from that table. The sample includes around 230,000 clones, with roughly 80% observed a single time. The ten largest account for roughly 8% of the sample.

Of note for this clone: Which antigen it targets is not known. No base quality information exists; no much larger clone differs at one position.

This sequence originates from a woman older than 75 with acute or convalescent COVID-19. Input material: peripheral blood.

The CDR3 loop reads CASSFWSDNKNIQYF. The DNA sequence is TGTGCCAGCAGTTTTTGGTCAGACAACAAAAACATTCAGTACTTC. The V gene is TRBV28 and the J gene is TRBJ2-4; no D segment can be confidently identified. The germline V gene sets CDR1 to MDHEN and CDR2 to SYDVKM. Trimming costs V 3 bases and J 3 bases, and their ends lie 12 bases apart. The CDR3 goes from the cysteine to the phenylalanine over 15 residues. Just CDR3 DNA is preserved here, 45 bases in frame from base 1.